The clone carrying this T cell receptor (beta chain) was found once. The data stem from a study of cytomegalovirus exposure and HLA in healthy donors. Trimming took 4 bases from V and 10 from J, leaving 23 bases between them. This CDR3 is built from 16 residues. Assay used: immunoSEQ multiplex PCR; TCRdb lists only in-frame clones, some missing. The data show some 200,000 clones, with 70% to 85% seen just once and roughly 13% held by the top ten. Sequenced: PBMCs. The sequence was obtained from a woman aged 25-40 years in good health and CMV-seropositive. The chain employs TRBV23-1 and TRBJ2-1; tentative D call: TRBD2 (6 bases). TRBV23-1 counts as an open reading frame of uncertain function. CDR3 residues: CASSRVPGTPHWEQFF. In DNA, the CDR3 is TGCGCCAGCAGTCGAGTCCCCGGGACTCCGCATTGGGAGCAGTTCTTC.